A single sample gave rise to the 16 T cell receptor beta chains below, sequenced in a study of Ad26.COV2.S vaccination and SARS-CoV-2 variants. Specified treatment: over 15 received Ad26.COV2.S at low or high dose, single or two shots; several received placebo; per-sample allocation not given. Collection of the samples took place on day 63 after the first injection of vaccine or placebo. Sequenced by immunoSEQ multiplex PCR; TCRdb stores in-frame clones only, minus some. This sample yields about 450,000 clones, of which 75% to 90% are seen a single time; approximately 2.5% belongs to the top ten. The sequenced sample was peripheral blood, obtained in a trial of Ad26.COV2.S vaccine versus placebo. Receptors were obtained from a person aged 18-60 years who received the Ad26.COV2.S COVID-19 vaccine or a placebo.

The genes are TRBV12-3 or TRBV12-4 and TRBJ1-3; D perhaps matches TRBD1 (6 bases). CDR3 size: 13 residues. Trimming left V 5 bases short and J 4 bases short, with 9 bases between. CDR3 sequence reads: CASSTGLGNTIYF. DNA for the CDR3: TGTGCCAGCAGTACAGGGCTGGGAAACACCATATATTTT.

In this sample, this clone turned up a few times. V is TRBV11-2 and J is TRBJ2-3; either TRBD1 or TRBD2 may supply D (6 bases each). This CDR3 comprises 13 residues. V gave up 1 base and J gave up 8 bases, with 10 bases separating them. Germline V gene lookup returns CDR1 SGHAT and CDR2 FQNNGV. The CDR3 reads CASSLGGAGTQYF. The CDR3 DNA reads TGTGCCAGCAGCTTAGGGGGGGCTGGTACGCAGTATTTT.

This clone occurred a few times. V gene TRBV15 combines with J gene TRBJ2-5; a possible D gene is TRBD1 (5 bases). CDR3 size: 14 residues. The germline gives CDR1 LNHNV, CDR2 YYDKDF (reference sequence). V lost 0 bases and J 3 bases, leaving 8 bases between the germline ends. The CDR3 nucleotides are TGTGCCACCAGCAGAGAAGGGGAAGAAGAGACCCAGTACTTC. Translated, it gives CATSREGEEETQYF.

This clone is a singleton in its sample. The chain recombines TRBV28 with TRBJ1-2; the D is unclear. The CDR3 length is 10 residues. Trimming cost V 10 bases and J 2 bases, with 5 bases left between them. The germline V gene encodes CDR1 MDHEN and CDR2 SYDVKM. The CDR3 coding sequence is TGTGCCACTTCGAACTATGGCTACACCTTC. Its protein is CATSNYGYTF.

This clone was detected a few times. The chain carries TRBV6-6 and TRBJ2-1; D is unresolved. The CDR3 sequence is 12 residues long. CDR1 MNHNY and CDR2 SVGAGI come from the germline V gene (reference sequence). V was pared by 6 bases and J by 8 bases, with 11 bases between. The CDR3 sequence: CASRWTKDEQFF. The CDR3 nucleotides read TGTGCCAGCAGGTGGACCAAGGATGAGCAGTTCTTC.

This rearrangement joins TRBV7-2 to TRBJ2-7; D call uncertain. The V end was cut by 8 bases, the J end by 1 base, with 18 bases between. The CDR3 is 15 residues long. Per the germline V gene, CDR1 is SGHTA and CDR2 is FQGNSA. In nucleotides, the CDR3 is TGTGCCAGCTCCCGTCTGGGTTTAAGGTCCTACGAGCAGTACTTC. This sequence encodes CASSRLGLRSYEQYF.

This chain uses TRBV28 with TRBJ1-2; 8 nucleotides agree with TRBD1. V dropped 6 bases and J dropped 5; count of bases not matched to a gene: 5. Germline lookup yields CDR1 MDHEN and CDR2 SYDVKM. CDR3 size: 13 residues. The CDR3 loop reads CASSRDRRYGYTF. The CDR3, as DNA: TGTGCCAGCAGCCGGGACAGGCGATATGGCTACACCTTC.

The chain employs TRBV27 and TRBJ1-5; D not certain. V was trimmed by 6 bases and J by 1 base, leaving 13 bases between them. The CDR3 covers 15 residues. In germline, CDR1 is MNHEY, CDR2 SMNVEV (reference sequence). The CDR3 here is CASSPAPLSNQPQHF. The CDR3 DNA reads as TGTGCCAGCAGCCCGGCGCCTTTGAGCAATCAGCCCCAGCATTTT.

The table lists this clone with a few counts. The gene calls are TRBV7-2 and TRBJ1-3; D remains unclear. Trimming removed 5 bases from V and 4 bases from J, with 15 bases in between. CDR3 length: 15 amino acids. The germline gives CDR1 SGHTA, CDR2 FQGNSA. The CDR3 nucleotides are TGTGCCAGCAGCCCCCGACCGATTTCAGGAAACACCATATATTTT. Its protein is CASSPRPISGNTIYF.

This sequence joins TRBV28 and TRBJ1-3; 8 bases are a match to TRBD1. The CDR3 contains 15 residues. The junction had 9 bases not matched to a gene; V was cut back by 5 bases and J by 6 bases. CDR1 is MDHEN and CDR2 is SYDVKM in the germline V gene. The CDR3 DNA sequence: TGTGCCAGCAGTCCGGGTGGGGACAGGATAAACACCATATATTTT. Its translation is CASSPGGDRINTIYF.

This clone was counted only a few times. This sequence joins TRBV5-1 and TRBJ1-3; 11 positions match TRBD1. Unmatched junction bases numbered 6, after V lost 4 bases and J lost 3 bases. Germline V gene sequence: CDR1 SGHRS, CDR2 YFSETQ. This CDR3 comprises 16 residues. The CDR3 DNA sequence: TGCGCCAGCAGCCCAGGACAGGGGGCGGATGGAAACACCATATATTTT. Amino acid sequence: CASSPGQGADGNTIYF.

The CDR3 DNA follows: TGTGCCACCAGCAGAGGCCTCAATAATGAAAAACTGTTTTTT. Protein: CATSRGLNNEKLFF. The rearrangement uses TRBV15 and TRBJ1-4; D uncertain. Germline CDR1 reads LNHNV; CDR2 reads YYDKDF (reference sequence). The ends were cut back, 1 base at V and 4 bases at J, with 7 bases in the middle. This CDR3 contains 14 residues.

The gene calls are TRBV11-2 and TRBJ1-1; a possible D gene is TRBD1 (5 bases). Germline CDR1 is SGHAT and CDR2 is FQNNGV. The CDR3 has 13 residues. Between the trimmed V and J ends, which lost 0 bases and 10 bases, there was a span of 12 bases. Here the CDR3 DNA reads TGTGCCAGCAGCTTAGATAGAGGGGATTCAGCTTTCTTT. Its translation: CASSLDRGDSAFF. Variable domain in full (rest from reference TRBV11-2 and TRBJ1-1): EAGVAQSPRYKIIEKRQSVAFWCNPISGHATLYWYQQILGQGPKLLIQFQNNGVVDDSQLPKDRFSAERLKGVDSTLKIQPAKLEDSAVYLCASSLDRGDSAFFGQGTRLTVV.

This chain joins TRBV5-8 and TRBJ1-5, with D perhaps TRBD1 (5 bases). This CDR3 has 13 amino acids. Germline V gene sequence: CDR1 SGHTS, CDR2 YDEGEE. Trimming pared 0 bases from V and 7 bases from J, leaving 8 bases between. The CDR3 spells CASSLGGAQPQHF. The CDR3 DNA sequence: TGTGCCAGCAGCTTGGGAGGGGCACAGCCCCAGCATTTT.

The chain uses TRBV6-1 and TRBJ1-2, with a possible D match to TRBD1 (5 bases). V gave up 0 bases and J gave up 4 bases, with 15 bases separating them. This CDR3 comprises 16 residues. Per germline, CDR1 MNHNS and CDR2 SASEGT. This chain's CDR3 is CASSEATGGMVYGYTF. The DNA of the CDR3 is TGTGCCAGCAGTGAAGCGACGGGGGGGATGGTCTATGGCTACACCTTC.

This chain uses TRBV7-7 with TRBJ2-5; 10 bases are a match to TRBD2. Germline loops: CDR1 SSHAT, CDR2 FNYEAQ (reference sequence). J gave up 5 bases and V 5 bases, and 8 bases lay outside the gene matches. CDR3 length: 15 residues. CDR3 residues: CASSPGLAVGETQYF. CDR3 DNA: TGTGCCAGCAGCCCTGGACTAGCGGTAGGGGAGACCCAGTACTTC.